This T cell receptor beta chain derives from a study of blood T cell repertoires in COVID-19. Sequencing was performed with immunoSEQ multiplex PCR; in TCRdb, only in-frame clones are kept and a portion is missing. The table shows about 670,000 clones, with 75% to 90% occurring only once. V gave up 2 bases and J gave up 6 bases; unmatched junction bases: 7. The CDR3 has 16 residues. Germline V gene lookup returns CDR1 MNHEY and CDR2 SMNVEV (reference sequence). The chain is built from TRBV27 and TRBJ2-1; 10 bases agree with TRBD2. This clonotype originated in a woman younger than 30 with acute or convalescent COVID-19. Sequenced sample: peripheral blood. The CDR3 loop reads CASSLDLAGVFNEQFF. The CDR3 coding sequence is TGTGCCAGCAGTTTAGATCTAGCGGGGGTGTTCAATGAGCAGTTCTTC.